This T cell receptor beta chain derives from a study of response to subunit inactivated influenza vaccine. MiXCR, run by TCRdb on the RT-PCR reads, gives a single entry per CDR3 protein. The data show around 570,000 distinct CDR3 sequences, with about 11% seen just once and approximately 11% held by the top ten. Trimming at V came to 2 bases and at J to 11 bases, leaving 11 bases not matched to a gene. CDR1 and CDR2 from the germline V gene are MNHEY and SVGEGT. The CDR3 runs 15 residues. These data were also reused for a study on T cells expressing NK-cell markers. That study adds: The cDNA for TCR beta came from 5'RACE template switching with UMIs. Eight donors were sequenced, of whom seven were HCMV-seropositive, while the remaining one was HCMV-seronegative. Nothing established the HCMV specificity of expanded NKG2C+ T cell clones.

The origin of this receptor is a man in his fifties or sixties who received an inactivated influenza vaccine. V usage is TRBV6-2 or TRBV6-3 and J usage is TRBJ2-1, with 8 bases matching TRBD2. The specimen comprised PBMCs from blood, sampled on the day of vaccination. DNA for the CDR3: TGTGCCAGCAGTTACCTGGCTAGCGGGTCCGAACAGCAGTTCTTC. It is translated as CASSYLASGSEQQFF.